This is a list of T cell receptor beta chains from one sample in a study of shared clonotypes between healthy human individuals. Repertoires were generated with immunoSEQ multiplex PCR, while TCRdb's copy carries only in-frame clones and drops some. Among approximately 1.5 million clones listed, approximately 98% were seen once. The sequenced sample consisted of naive CD4+ T cells sorted from blood. The source of these receptors is a man aged 30-40 years in good health. Each CDR3 is given without its conserved first and last residue. The order of the fields is V gene, J gene, CDR3 length, CDR3 protein.

TRBV11-3	TRBJ2-2	10	ASSPSSGELF
TRBV7-2	TRBJ2-1	10	ASSLRKTEQF
TRBV19	TRBJ2-2	15	ASRKMTGFANTGELF
TRBV7-2	TRBJ1-5	11	ASQGNSNQPQH
TRBV5-6	TRBJ1-5	16	ASSSRLSVPTSNQPQH
TRBV6-6	TRBJ2-7	13	ASSYTRDRVHEQY
TRBV5-1	TRBJ2-5	11	ARGQGDQETQY
TRBV27	TRBJ2-3	14	ASSPGIAGSTDTQY
TRBV10-3	TRBJ2-1	15	AISFGLAGDTYNEQF
TRBV4-1	TRBJ2-5	12	ASSQEGSVETQY
TRBV28	TRBJ2-7	10	ASSQEAVEQY
TRBV5-1	TRBJ2-5	13	ASTPKGQLQETQY
TRBV27	TRBJ2-7	11	ASSLDFSYEQY
TRBV28	TRBJ1-2	13	ASRETVPSNYGYT
TRBV11-2	TRBJ2-1	13	ASSVGTSGRNEQF
TRBV18	TRBJ2-1	13	ASSPRADPFNEQF